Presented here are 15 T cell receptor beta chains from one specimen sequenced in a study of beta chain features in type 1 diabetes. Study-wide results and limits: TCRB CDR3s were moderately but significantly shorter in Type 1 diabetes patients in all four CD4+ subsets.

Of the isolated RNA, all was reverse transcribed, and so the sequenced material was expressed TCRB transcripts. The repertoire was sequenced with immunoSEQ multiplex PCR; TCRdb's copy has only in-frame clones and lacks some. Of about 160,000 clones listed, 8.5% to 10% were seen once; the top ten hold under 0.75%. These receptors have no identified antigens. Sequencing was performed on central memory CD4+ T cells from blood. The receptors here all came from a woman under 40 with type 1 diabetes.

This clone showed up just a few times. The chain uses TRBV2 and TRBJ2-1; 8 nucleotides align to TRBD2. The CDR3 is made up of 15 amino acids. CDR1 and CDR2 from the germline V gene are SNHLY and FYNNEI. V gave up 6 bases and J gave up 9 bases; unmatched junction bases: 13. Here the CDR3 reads CASRALTGGPGEQFF. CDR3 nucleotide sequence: TGTGCCAGCAGGGCCTTAACGGGAGGGCCAGGTGAGCAGTTCTTC. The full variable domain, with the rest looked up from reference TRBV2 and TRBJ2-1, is EPEVTQTPSHQVTQMGQEVILRCVPISNHLYFYWYRQILGQKVEFLVSFYNNEISEKSEIFDDQFSVERPDGSNFTLKIRSTKLEDSAMYFCASRALTGGPGEQFFGPGTRLTVL.

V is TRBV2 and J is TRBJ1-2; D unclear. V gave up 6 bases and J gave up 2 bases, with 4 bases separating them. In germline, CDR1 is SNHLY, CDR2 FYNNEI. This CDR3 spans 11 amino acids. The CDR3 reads CASSQNYGYTF. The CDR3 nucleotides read TGTGCCAGCAGCCAAAACTATGGCTACACCTTC.

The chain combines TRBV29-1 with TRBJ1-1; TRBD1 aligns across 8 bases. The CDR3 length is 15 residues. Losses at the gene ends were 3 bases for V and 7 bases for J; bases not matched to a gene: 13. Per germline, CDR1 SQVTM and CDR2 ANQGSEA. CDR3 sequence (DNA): TGCAGCGTTGATATCAGGACAGGGTATGACGGTGAAGCTTTCTTT. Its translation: CSVDIRTGYDGEAFF. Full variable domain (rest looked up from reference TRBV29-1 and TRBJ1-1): SAVISQKPSRDICQRGTSLTIQCQVDSQVTMMFWYRQQPGQSLTLIATANQGSEATYESGFVIDKFPISRPNLTFSTLTVSNMSPEDSSIYLCSVDIRTGYDGEAFFGQGTRLTVV.

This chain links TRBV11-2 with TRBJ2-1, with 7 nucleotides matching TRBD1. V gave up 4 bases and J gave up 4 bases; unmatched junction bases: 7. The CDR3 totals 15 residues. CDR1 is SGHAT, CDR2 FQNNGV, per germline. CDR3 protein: CASSSQSRGYNEQFF. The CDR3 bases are TGTGCCAGCAGCTCGCAGAGCAGGGGGTACAATGAGCAGTTCTTC. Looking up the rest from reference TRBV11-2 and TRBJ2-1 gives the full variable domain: EAGVAQSPRYKIIEKRQSVAFWCNPISGHATLYWYQQILGQGPKLLIQFQNNGVVDDSQLPKDRFSAERLKGVDSTLKIQPAKLEDSAVYLCASSSQSRGYNEQFFGPGTRLTVL.

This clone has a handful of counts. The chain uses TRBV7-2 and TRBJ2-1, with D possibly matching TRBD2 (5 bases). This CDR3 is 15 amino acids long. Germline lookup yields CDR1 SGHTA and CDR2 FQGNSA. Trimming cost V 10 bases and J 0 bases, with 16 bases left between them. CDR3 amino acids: CATRTKGGSYNEQFF. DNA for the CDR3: TGTGCCACCCGAACAAAAGGAGGCTCCTACAATGAGCAGTTCTTC.

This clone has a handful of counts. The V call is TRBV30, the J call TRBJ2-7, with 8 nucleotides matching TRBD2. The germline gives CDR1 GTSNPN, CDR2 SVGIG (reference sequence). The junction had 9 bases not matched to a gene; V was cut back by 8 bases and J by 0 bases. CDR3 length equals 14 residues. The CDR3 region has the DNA TGTGCCCGCCGGCTAGCGGGCCACTCCTACGAGCAGTACTTC. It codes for CARRLAGHSYEQYF.

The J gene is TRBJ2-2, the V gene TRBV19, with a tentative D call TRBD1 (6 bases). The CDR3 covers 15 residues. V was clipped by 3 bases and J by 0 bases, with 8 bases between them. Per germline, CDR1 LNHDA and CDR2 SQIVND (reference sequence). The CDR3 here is CASSIGTPNTGELFF. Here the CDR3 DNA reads TGTGCCAGTAGTATTGGGACACCGAACACCGGGGAGCTGTTTTTT.

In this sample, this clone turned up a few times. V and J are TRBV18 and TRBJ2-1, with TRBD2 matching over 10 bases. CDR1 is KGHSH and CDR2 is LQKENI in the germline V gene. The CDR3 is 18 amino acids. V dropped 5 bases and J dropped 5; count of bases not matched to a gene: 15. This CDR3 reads CASSSLPHTSGKNNEQFF. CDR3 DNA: TGTGCCAGCTCATCACTGCCCCATACTAGCGGGAAAAACAATGAGCAGTTCTTC. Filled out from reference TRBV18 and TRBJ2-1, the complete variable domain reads NAGVMQNPRHLVRRRGQEARLRCSPMKGHSHVYWYRQLPEEGLKFMVYLQKENIIDESGMPKERFSAEFPKEGPSILRIQQVVRGDSAAYFCASSSLPHTSGKNNEQFFGPGTRLTVL.

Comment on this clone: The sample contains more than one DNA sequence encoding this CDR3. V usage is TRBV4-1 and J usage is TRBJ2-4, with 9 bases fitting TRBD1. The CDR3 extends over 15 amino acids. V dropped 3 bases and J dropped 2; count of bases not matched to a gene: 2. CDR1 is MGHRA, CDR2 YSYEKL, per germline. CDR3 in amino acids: CASSQGQGTKNIQYF. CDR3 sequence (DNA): TGCGCCAGCAGCCAGGGACAGGGTACCAAAAACATTCAGTACTTC.

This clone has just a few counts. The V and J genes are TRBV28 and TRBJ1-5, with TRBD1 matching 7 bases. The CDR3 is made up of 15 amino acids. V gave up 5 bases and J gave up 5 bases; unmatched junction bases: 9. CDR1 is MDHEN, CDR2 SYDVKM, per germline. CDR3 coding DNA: TGTGCCAGCAGTACGGGGACAGTCCCTGATCAGCCCCAGCATTTT. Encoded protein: CASSTGTVPDQPQHF.

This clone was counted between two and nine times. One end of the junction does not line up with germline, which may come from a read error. The CDR3 sequence: CASSHTGGSHNEQFF. CDR3 bases: TGTGCCAGCAGCCATACGGGGGGCTCCCACAATGAGCAGTTCTTC. The V and J genes are TRBV5-4 and TRBJ2-1, with a weak D call TRBD2 (7 bases). The CDR3 extends over 15 amino acids. Germline-derived CDR1 and CDR2 are SGHNT and YYREEE (reference sequence). The full variable domain, rest sourced from reference TRBV5-4 and TRBJ2-1, is ETGVTQSPTHLIKTRGQQVTLRCSSQSGHNTVSWYQQALGQGPQFIFQYYREEENGRGNFPPRFSGLQFPNYSSELNVNALELDDSALYLCASSHTGGSHNEQFFGPGTRLTVL.

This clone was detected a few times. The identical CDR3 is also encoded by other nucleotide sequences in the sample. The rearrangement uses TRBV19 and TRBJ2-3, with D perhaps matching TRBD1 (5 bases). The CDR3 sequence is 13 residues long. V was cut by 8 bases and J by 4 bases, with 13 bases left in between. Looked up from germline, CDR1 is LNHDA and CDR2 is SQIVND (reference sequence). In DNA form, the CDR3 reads TGTGCCAGTGGGGATAGGGGCCCAGATACGCAGTATTTT. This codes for CASGDRGPDTQYF.

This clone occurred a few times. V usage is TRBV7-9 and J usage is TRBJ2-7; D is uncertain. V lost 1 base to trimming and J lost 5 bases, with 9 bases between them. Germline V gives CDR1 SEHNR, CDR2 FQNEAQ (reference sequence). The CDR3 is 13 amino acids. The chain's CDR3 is CASSLGSVHEQYF. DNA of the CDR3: TGTGCCAGCAGCTTAGGATCGGTCCACGAGCAGTACTTC.

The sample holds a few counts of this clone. The CDR3 bases are TGCGCCAGCAGCTCCCCACCGGGACTAACCAGGGAGCAGTACTTC. Translation gives CASSSPPGLTREQYF. V is TRBV5-1 and J is TRBJ2-7; 7 bases line up with TRBD2. The germline gives CDR1 SGHRS, CDR2 YFSETQ. The CDR3 is 15 amino acids. The V gene end was trimmed by 3 bases and the J gene end by 7 bases; junction bases not matched to a gene: 13.

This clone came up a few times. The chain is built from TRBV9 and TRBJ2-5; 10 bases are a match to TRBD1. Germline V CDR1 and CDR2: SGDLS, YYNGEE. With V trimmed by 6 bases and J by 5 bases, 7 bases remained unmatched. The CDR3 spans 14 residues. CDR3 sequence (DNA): TGTGCCAGCAAGGAAGGGGACAGGGGCGAGACCCAGTACTTC. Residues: CASKEGDRGETQYF.